The rows below give T cell receptor beta chains drawn from one sample of a study of shared clonotypes between healthy human individuals. Sequencing was performed with immunoSEQ multiplex PCR; in TCRdb, only in-frame clones are kept and a portion is missing. The sample lists about 1 million clones, about 70% occurring once. Sequenced material: memory CD4+ T cells sorted from blood. All receptors come from a young man in good health. Each CDR3 is given with its conserved first and last residue. The order of the fields is clone size, V gene, J gene, D gene, CDR3 length, CDR3 protein, CDR3 DNA. The D gene is left open where the match is weak. Size tells how often a clone was seen (once, few, many) or the class of an expanded clone, and some rows leave it out.

>.|TRBV9|TRBJ2-5|.|15
CASSASGGERETQYF
TGTGCCAGCAGCGCCTCCGGGGGTGAAAGGGAGACCCAGTACTTC
>.|TRBV19|TRBJ2-3|TRBD2|18
CASSLGPGTSGFTDTQYF
TGTGCCAGTAGTCTCGGGCCCGGGACTAGCGGGTTCACAGATACGCAGTATTTT
>once|TRBV5-1|TRBJ2-7|TRBD1|13
CAHGTGASYEQYF
TGCGCCCACGGGACAGGGGCCTCCTACGAGCAGTACTTC
>once|TRBV28|TRBJ1-2|.|10
CASSSYGYTF
TGTGCCAGCAGCAGCTATGGCTACACCTTC
>few|TRBV18|TRBJ1-2|.|14
CASSPAGANYGYTF
TGTGCCAGCTCACCAGCGGGAGCTAACTATGGCTACACCTTC
>.|TRBV2|TRBJ1-1|.|14
CASSEGGGTTEAFF
TGTGCCAGCAGTGAAGGGGGGGGAACTACCGAAGCTTTCTTT
>.|TRBV5-6|TRBJ2-2|.|16
CASSLYHTPYTGELFF
TGTGCCAGCAGCTTGTACCACACCCCCTACACCGGGGAGCTGTTTTTT
>.|TRBV5-1|TRBJ2-6|.|15
CASSFDRSGANVLTF
TGCGCCAGCAGCTTCGACCGCTCTGGGGCCAACGTCCTGACTTTC
>.|TRBV18|TRBJ2-7|.|18
CASSPEGDFTPRSYEQYF
TGTGCCAGCTCACCTGAAGGGGACTTTACCCCGAGGTCCTACGAGCAGTACTTC
>.|TRBV7-2|TRBJ2-7|.|13
CASSLGARLEQYF
TGTGCCAGCAGCTTAGGGGCTAGACTCGAGCAGTACTTC
>.|TRBV5-1|TRBJ2-1|.|14
CASSLAVSFNEQFF
TGCGCCAGCAGCTTGGCCGTCTCCTTCAATGAGCAGTTCTTC
>.|TRBV5-1|TRBJ2-7|TRBD2|16
CASSLSSHGDYSEQYF
TGCGCCAGCAGCTTGAGTAGCCATGGGGACTACTCCGAGCAGTACTTC
>.|TRBV7-8|TRBJ1-1|.|16
CASSLPSTMVNTEAFF
TGTGCCAGCAGCTTACCGTCCACTATGGTAAACACTGAAGCTTTCTTT
>few|TRBV19|TRBJ1-1|.|14
CASSIRGGNTEAFF
TGTGCCAGTAGTATTCGTGGCGGGAACACTGAAGCTTTCTTT
>.|TRBV5-1|TRBJ1-2|.|13
CASSLGGDYGYTF
TGCGCCAGCAGCTTGGGGGGCGACTATGGCTACACCTTC
>.|TRBV5-6|TRBJ2-7|.|14
CASSQGQGRYEQYF
TGTGCCAGCAGCCAGGGTCAGGGGCGGTACGAGCAGTACTTC
>.|TRBV6-1|TRBJ1-6|.|15
CASRDSPYSPSLLHF
TGTGCCAGCAGGGACAGTCCTTACTCCCCTTCACTCCTCCACTTT
>.|TRBV4-3|TRBJ1-2|.|17
CASSQDTKRFFNYGYTF
TGCGCCAGCAGCCAAGATACGAAGCGATTCTTTAACTATGGCTACACCTTC
>.|TRBV9|TRBJ1-1|.|13
CASSRGRDTEAFF
TGTGCCAGCAGCCGAGGGAGGGACACTGAAGCTTTCTTT
>.|TRBV19|TRBJ1-3|.|15
CASIPGGASGNTIYF
TGTGCCAGTATTCCGGGCGGAGCCTCTGGAAACACCATATATTTT
>once|TRBV6-5|TRBJ2-7|.|12
CASSNQGYEQYF
TGTGCCAGCAGTAACCAGGGGTACGAGCAGTACTTC
>.|TRBV7-3|TRBJ1-6|.|14
CASGLTGSNSPLHF
TGTGCCAGCGGTCTAACAGGATCTAATTCACCCCTCCACTTT
>.|TRBV5-1|TRBJ1-1|.|15
CASSASGEAGTEAFF
TGCGCCAGCAGCGCTTCAGGGGAAGCGGGCACTGAAGCTTTCTTT
>few|TRBV2|TRBJ1-5|.|13
CALGGELNQPQHF
TGTGCCTTAGGGGGAGAACTCAATCAGCCCCAGCATTTT
>.|TRBV27|TRBJ1-6|TRBD1|15
CASSLWTGLGSPLHF
TGTGCCAGCAGTTTATGGACAGGACTAGGGTCACCCCTCCACTTT
>.|TRBV19|TRBJ2-6|.|15
CASSMWSSGANVLTF
TGTGCCAGTAGTATGTGGAGCTCTGGGGCCAACGTCCTGACTTTC
>few|TRBV28|TRBJ1-4|.|13
CASAASLNEKLFF
TGTGCCAGCGCGGCCAGTCTAAATGAAAAACTGTTTTTT
>few|TRBV5-5|TRBJ2-2|.|14
CASNGGPNTGELFF
TGTGCCAGCAACGGGGGGCCGAACACCGGGGAGCTGTTTTTT
>.|TRBV5-6|TRBJ2-3|TRBD2|17
CASSLAGGVSSTDTQYF
TGTGCCAGCAGCTTGGCTGGGGGGGTTTCTAGCACAGATACGCAGTATTTT
>.|TRBV19|TRBJ2-4|TRBD1|15
CASSYRDRDKNIQYF
TGTGCCAGTAGCTATAGGGACAGGGACAAAAACATTCAGTACTTC
>.|TRBV29-1|TRBJ1-2|.|13
CSVDPGGDYGYTF
TGCAGCGTTGATCCCGGGGGCGACTATGGCTACACCTTC
>once|TRBV11-2|TRBJ2-3|TRBD1|17
CASSSRRQDRGTDTQYF
TGTGCCAGCAGCTCCCGCCGGCAGGACAGGGGCACAGATACGCAGTATTTT
>.|TRBV11-3|TRBJ1-3|.|14
CASSSGYPGNTIYF
TGTGCCAGCAGCTCAGGGTACCCTGGAAACACCATATATTTT
>.|TRBV7-2|TRBJ2-7|.|14
CASSFSGLTYEQYF
TGTGCCAGCAGCTTTAGCGGACTGACCTACGAGCAGTACTTC
>once|TRBV6-6|TRBJ2-2|TRBD2|15
CASSLLAGGPGELFF
TGTGCCAGCAGCCTACTAGCGGGGGGGCCTGGGGAGCTGTTTTTT
>few|TRBV2|TRBJ2-1|.|16
CASSIRSWEEGNEQFF
TGTGCCAGCAGTATCCGTTCGTGGGAGGAGGGCAATGAGCAGTTCTTC
>.|TRBV30|TRBJ1-1|.|13
CAWSQDLDTEAFF
TGTGCCTGGAGCCAGGACTTGGACACTGAAGCTTTCTTT
>.|TRBV11-2|TRBJ2-3|.|16
CASSPTRGIGTDTQYF
TGTGCCAGCAGCCCCACTAGGGGGATTGGCACAGATACGCAGTATTTT
>few|TRBV19|TRBJ1-5|.|14
CASSPGGGNQPQHF
TGTGCCAGTAGTCCTGGGGGGGGGAATCAGCCCCAGCATTTT
>.|TRBV5-6|TRBJ2-5|TRBD2|17
CASSLYGSGLAGETQYF
TGTGCCAGCAGCTTGTACGGCTCCGGACTAGCGGGAGAGACCCAGTACTTC
>.|TRBV5-1|TRBJ1-1|.|14
CASSLYPGVTEAFF
TGCGCCAGCAGCTTGTATCCAGGAGTCACTGAAGCTTTCTTT
>few|TRBV28|TRBJ1-4|.|17
CASSLQRGSQGMVKLFF
TGTGCCAGCAGTTTACAAAGAGGGAGTCAGGGAATGGTAAAACTGTTTTTT
>.|TRBV6-6|TRBJ1-2|TRBD1|15
CASSGQGAITYGYTF
TGTGCCAGCTCTGGACAGGGGGCTATAACCTATGGCTACACCTTC
>.|TRBV7-2|TRBJ2-2|.|15
CASSLAGPNTGELFF
TGTGCCAGCAGCTTGGCGGGACCGAACACCGGGGAGCTGTTTTTT
>few|TRBV16|TRBJ1-1|.|14
CASSRGETDTEAFF
TGTGCCAGCAGCCGGGGGGAAACCGACACTGAAGCTTTCTTT
>.|TRBV19|TRBJ2-4|TRBD2|15
CASSAPGTSSTIQYF
TGTGCCAGTAGTGCCCCCGGGACTAGTTCTACCATTCAGTACTTC
>.|TRBV18|TRBJ2-3|TRBD1|15
CASSPRDRVADTQYF
TGTGCCAGCTCACCAAGGGACAGGGTAGCAGATACGCAGTATTTT
>.|TRBV19|TRBJ1-2|.|13
CATSGQGSYGYTF
TGTGCCACTTCGGGGCAAGGTAGCTATGGCTACACCTTC
>.|TRBV19|TRBJ1-5|.|13
CASSIGDNQPQHF
TGTGCCAGTAGTATAGGGGACAATCAGCCCCAGCATTTT
>few|TRBV7-3|TRBJ2-5|.|13
CASSLSQGETQYF
TGTGCCAGCAGCTTATCGCAAGGGGAGACCCAGTACTTC
>.|TRBV30|TRBJ2-2|TRBD2|15
CAWSVPGRGTGELFF
TGTGCCTGGAGTGTACCGGGGAGGGGCACCGGGGAGCTGTTTTTT
>few|TRBV29-1|TRBJ2-3|.|14
CSVEDVEVRVGQYF
TGCAGCGTTGAAGATGTGGAGGTCAGGGTTGGGCAGTATTTT
>.|TRBV30|TRBJ1-3|.|15
CAWRGIRVSGNTIYF
TGTGCCTGGAGAGGGATCAGGGTTTCTGGAAACACCATATATTTT
>.|TRBV5-1|TRBJ1-1|.|13
CASSSSSNTEAFF
TGCGCCAGCAGCTCTTCATCGAACACTGAAGCTTTCTTT
>.|TRBV30|TRBJ2-4|.|12
CAWGTSKNIQYF
TGTGCCTGGGGGACAAGCAAAAACATTCAGTACTTC
>.|TRBV7-6|TRBJ2-5|.|12
CASSLPRETQYF
TGTGCCAGCAGCCTACCCCGAGAGACCCAGTACTTC
>.|TRBV19|TRBJ2-2|.|15
CASRPQASNTGELFF
TGTGCCAGTAGACCACAGGCCTCGAACACCGGGGAGCTGTTTTTT
>.|TRBV5-4|TRBJ2-1|.|13
CASSLNRGDEQFF
TGTGCCAGCAGCTTAAACCGAGGGGATGAGCAGTTCTTC
>.|TRBV18|TRBJ2-2|TRBD2|18
CASSLRDDIGLAPGELFF
TGTGCCAGCTCATTGAGGGACGACATAGGACTAGCTCCCGGGGAGCTGTTTTTT